The 9 T cell receptor beta chains in this list originate from one sample, sequenced in a study of Ad26.COV2.S vaccination and SARS-CoV-2 variants. Profiled with immunoSEQ multiplex PCR; TCRdb holds only in-frame clones, not every one. The repertoire holds roughly 510,000 clones, with around 85% as singletons. The treatment was: about 20 received Ad26.COV2.S at low or high dose, single or two shots; 5 received placebo; per-sample allocation not given. The samples date from day 63 after the first vaccine or placebo injection. Specimen: peripheral blood, collected in a trial of Ad26.COV2.S vaccine versus placebo. The origin of the receptors is a person between 18 and 59 years old who received the Ad26.COV2.S COVID-19 vaccine or a placebo.

V usage is TRBV25-1 and J usage is TRBJ2-7; weak D call: TRBD1 (6 bases). This CDR3 has 13 amino acids. Trimming took 7 bases from V and 2 from J, leaving 12 bases between them. Germline V CDR1 and CDR2: MGHDK, SYGVNS. The CDR3 DNA reads TGTGCCAGCACGACAGGAACCGCCTACGAGCAGTACTTC. This codes for CASTTGTAYEQYF.

The J gene is TRBJ1-4, the V gene TRBV4-1; tentative D call: TRBD1 (5 bases). Germline CDR1 is MGHRA and CDR2 is YSYEKL. Deletions cut 1 base from V and 7 bases from J, with 19 bases between. The CDR3 covers 17 residues. The CDR3 reads CASSQGWRGRDGEKLFF. The CDR3, as DNA: TGCGCCAGCAGCCAAGGGTGGAGGGGCCGGGACGGTGAAAAACTGTTTTTT.

The V call is TRBV25-1, the J call TRBJ2-7; 7 bases agree with TRBD1. The V gene's germline CDR1 is MGHDK and CDR2 SYGVNS. J was trimmed by 13 bases and V by 3 bases; bases with no gene match: 9. The CDR3 is 12 residues long. CDR3 amino acids: CASSDFLTGFYF. The DNA of the CDR3 is TGTGCCAGCAGTGATTTTTTGACAGGGTTCTACTTC.

The chain is built from TRBV15 and TRBJ1-1; 7 bases line up with TRBD1. The CDR3 is 15 residues long. Germline V CDR1 and CDR2: LNHNV, YYDKDF (reference sequence). The V and J ends lost 0 bases and 4 bases, in that order; junction bases with no gene match: 5. This CDR3 is CATSRDRTGGTEAFF. CDR3 bases: TGTGCCACCAGCAGAGATCGGACAGGAGGCACTGAAGCTTTCTTT.

The rearrangement uses TRBV4-2 and TRBJ1-2; weak D call: TRBD1 (5 bases). Germline CDR1 is LGHNA and CDR2 is YNFKEQ. V gave up 0 bases and J gave up 3 bases, with 8 bases separating them. The CDR3 is 14 residues long. In nucleotides, the CDR3 is TGTGCCAGCAGCCAAGATCTGGGGGACTATGGCTACACCTTC. This codes for CASSQDLGDYGYTF.

The chain combines TRBV29-1 with TRBJ1-1; weak D call: TRBD1 (5 bases). The CDR3 loop spans 13 amino acids. V was pared by 4 bases and J by 11 bases, with 20 bases between. CDR1 and CDR2 (germline): SQVTM, ANQGSEA. CDR3 nucleotides: TGCAGCGTTGCTCCGGGACCTACTTCAGGCGCTTTCTTT. This translates into CSVAPGPTSGAFF.

The genes are TRBV5-5 and TRBJ2-2; D possibly corresponds to TRBD2 (6 bases). Trimming took 4 bases from V and 1 from J, leaving 26 bases between them. Germline CDR1 and CDR2: SGHKS and YYEKEE (reference sequence). The CDR3 totals 20 residues. CDR3 residues: CASSPRRSWPRDLNTGELFF. The CDR3 coding sequence is TGTGCCAGCAGCCCCCGTCGCTCCTGGCCCAGGGACTTGAACACCGGGGAGCTGTTTTTT.

The chain joins TRBV19 to TRBJ2-3; 9 bases match TRBD2. V was clipped by 4 bases and J by 6 bases; unmatched bases: 5. CDR3 length: 14 amino acids. The V gene's germline CDR1 is LNHDA and CDR2 SQIVND (reference sequence). CDR3 sequence: CASSNSGSRDTQYF. The CDR3 nucleotides are TGTGCCAGTAGTAATAGCGGGAGCAGGGATACGCAGTATTTT.

This rearrangement joins TRBV7-6 to TRBJ1-6; D unclear. Germline lookup yields CDR1 SGHVS and CDR2 FNYEAQ. Trimming pared 4 bases from V and 8 bases from J, leaving 12 bases between. The CDR3 extends over 14 amino acids. The CDR3 loop reads CASSSSRGDSPLHF. DNA of the CDR3: TGTGCCAGCAGCTCTTCACGGGGTGATTCACCCCTCCACTTT.